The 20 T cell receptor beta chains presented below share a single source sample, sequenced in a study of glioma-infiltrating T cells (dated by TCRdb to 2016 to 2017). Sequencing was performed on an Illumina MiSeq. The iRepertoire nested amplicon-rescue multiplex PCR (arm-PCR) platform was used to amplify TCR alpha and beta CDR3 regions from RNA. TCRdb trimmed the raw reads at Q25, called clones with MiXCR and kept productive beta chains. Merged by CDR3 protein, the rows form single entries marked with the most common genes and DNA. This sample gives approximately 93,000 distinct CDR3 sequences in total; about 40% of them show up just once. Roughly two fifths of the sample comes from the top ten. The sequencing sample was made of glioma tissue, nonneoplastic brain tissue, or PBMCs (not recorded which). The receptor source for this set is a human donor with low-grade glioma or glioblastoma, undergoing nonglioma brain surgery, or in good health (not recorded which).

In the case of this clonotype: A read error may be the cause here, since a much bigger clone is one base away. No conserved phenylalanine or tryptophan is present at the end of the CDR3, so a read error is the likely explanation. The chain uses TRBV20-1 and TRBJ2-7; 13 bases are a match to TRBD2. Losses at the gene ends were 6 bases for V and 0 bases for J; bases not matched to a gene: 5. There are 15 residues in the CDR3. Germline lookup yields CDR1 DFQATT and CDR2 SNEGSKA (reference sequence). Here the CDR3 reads CSARTSGRISYEQYL. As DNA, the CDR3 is TGCAGTGCCCGGACTAGCGGGAGAATCTCCTACGAGCAGTACCTC.

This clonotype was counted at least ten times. CDR3 in amino acids: CASSQRQGTQSSPLHF. For the CDR3, the DNA is TGTGCCAGCAGCCAACGACAGGGTACCCAAAGTTCACCCCTCCACTTT. The rearrangement joins TRBV4-2 to TRBJ1-6; 7 positions agree with TRBD1. This CDR3 spans 16 amino acids. The trim removed 2 bases at V and 9 bases at J, leaving 10 bases unmatched. The germline V gene has CDR1 LGHNA and CDR2 YNFKEQ.

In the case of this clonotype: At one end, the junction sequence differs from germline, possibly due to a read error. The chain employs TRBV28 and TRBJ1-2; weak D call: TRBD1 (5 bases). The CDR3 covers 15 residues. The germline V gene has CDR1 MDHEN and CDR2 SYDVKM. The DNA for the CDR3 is TGTGCCAGCAGTGAAGACAGTGAGTCGGGCTATGGCTGCACCTTC. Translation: CASSEDSESGYGCTF.

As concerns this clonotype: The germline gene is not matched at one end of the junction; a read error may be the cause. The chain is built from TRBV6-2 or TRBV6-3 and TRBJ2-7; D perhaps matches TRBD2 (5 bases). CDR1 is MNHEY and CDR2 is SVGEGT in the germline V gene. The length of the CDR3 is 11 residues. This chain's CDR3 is CDSRGSYEQCF. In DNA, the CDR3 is TGTGACAGCAGAGGGTCCTACGAGCAGTGCTTC.

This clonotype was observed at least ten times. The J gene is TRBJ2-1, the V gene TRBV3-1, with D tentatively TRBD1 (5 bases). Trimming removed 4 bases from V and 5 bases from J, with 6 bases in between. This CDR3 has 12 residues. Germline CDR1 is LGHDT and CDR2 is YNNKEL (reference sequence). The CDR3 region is CASSRGDNEQFF. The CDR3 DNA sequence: TGTGCCAGCAGCCGGGGCGACAATGAGCAGTTCTTC.

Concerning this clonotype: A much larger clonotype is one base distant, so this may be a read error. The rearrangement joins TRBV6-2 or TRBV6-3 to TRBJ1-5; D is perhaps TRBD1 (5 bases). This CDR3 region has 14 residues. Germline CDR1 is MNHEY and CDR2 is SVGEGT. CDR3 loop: CASSFPQENQTQHF. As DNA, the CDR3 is TGTGCCAGCAGTTTCCCACAGGAGAATCAGACCCAGCATTTT.

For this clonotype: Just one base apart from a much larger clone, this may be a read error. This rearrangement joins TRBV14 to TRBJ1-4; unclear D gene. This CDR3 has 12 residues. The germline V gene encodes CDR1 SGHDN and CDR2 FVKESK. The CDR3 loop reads CASRQVLGKLFF. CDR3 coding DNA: TGTGCCAGCAGACAAGTTTTGGGAAAACTGTTTTTT.

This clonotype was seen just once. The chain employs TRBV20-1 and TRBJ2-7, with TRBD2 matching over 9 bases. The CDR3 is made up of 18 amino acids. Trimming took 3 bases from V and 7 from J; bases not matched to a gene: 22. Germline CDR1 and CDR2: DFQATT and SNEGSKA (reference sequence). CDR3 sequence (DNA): TGCAGTGCTAGTCGAGAGGGGGGGCTAGCGGGATTACTCACTGAGCAGTACTTC. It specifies CSASREGGLAGLLTEQYF.

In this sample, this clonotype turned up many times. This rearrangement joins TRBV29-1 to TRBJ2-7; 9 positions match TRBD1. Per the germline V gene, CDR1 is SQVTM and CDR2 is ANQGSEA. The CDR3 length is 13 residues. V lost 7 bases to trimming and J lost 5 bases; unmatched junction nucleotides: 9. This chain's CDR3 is CSAQGAIINEQYF. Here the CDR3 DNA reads TGCAGCGCACAGGGGGCAATAATCAACGAGCAGTACTTC.

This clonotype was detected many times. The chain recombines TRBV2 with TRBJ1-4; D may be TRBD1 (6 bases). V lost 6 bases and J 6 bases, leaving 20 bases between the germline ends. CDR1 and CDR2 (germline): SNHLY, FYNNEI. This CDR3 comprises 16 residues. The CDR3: CASRDLNWGLDEKLFF. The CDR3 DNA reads TGTGCCAGCAGAGACCTGAACTGGGGGCTGGATGAAAAACTGTTTTTT.

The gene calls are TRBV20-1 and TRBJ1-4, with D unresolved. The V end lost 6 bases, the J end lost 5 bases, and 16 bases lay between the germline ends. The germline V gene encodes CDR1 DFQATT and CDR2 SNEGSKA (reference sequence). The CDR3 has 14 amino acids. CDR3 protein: CSAGWRLGNEKLFF. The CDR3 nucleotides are TGCAGTGCGGGCTGGAGGCTCGGGAATGAAAAACTGTTTTTT.

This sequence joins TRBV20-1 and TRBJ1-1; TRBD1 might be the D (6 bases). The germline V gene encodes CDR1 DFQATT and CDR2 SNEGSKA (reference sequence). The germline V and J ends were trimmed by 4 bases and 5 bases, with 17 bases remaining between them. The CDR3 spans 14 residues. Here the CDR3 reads CSATRGAQWTEAFF. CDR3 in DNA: TGCAGTGCTACACGGGGGGCTCAGTGGACTGAAGCTTTCTTT.

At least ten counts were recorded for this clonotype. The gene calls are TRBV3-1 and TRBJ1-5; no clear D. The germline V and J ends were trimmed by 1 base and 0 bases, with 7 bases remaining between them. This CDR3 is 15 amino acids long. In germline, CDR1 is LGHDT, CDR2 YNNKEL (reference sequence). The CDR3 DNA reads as TGTGCCAGCAGCCAAGGGGATTCTAGCAATCAGCCCCAGCATTTT. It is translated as CASSQGDSSNQPQHF.

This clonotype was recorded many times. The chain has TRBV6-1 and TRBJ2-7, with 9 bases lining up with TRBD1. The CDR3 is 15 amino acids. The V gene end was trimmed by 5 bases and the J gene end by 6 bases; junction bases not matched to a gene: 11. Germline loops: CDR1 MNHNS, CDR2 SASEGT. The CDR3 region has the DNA TGTGCCAGCAGTATCTCCGGCACAGGGGGCTCCGAGCAGTACTTC. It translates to CASSISGTGGSEQYF.

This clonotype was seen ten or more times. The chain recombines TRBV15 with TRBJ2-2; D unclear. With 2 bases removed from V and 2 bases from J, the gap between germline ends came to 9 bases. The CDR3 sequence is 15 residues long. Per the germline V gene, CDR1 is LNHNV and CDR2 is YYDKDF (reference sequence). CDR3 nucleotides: TGTGCCACCAGCAGACCCGACACCAACACCGGGGAGCTGTTTTTT. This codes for CATSRPDTNTGELFF.

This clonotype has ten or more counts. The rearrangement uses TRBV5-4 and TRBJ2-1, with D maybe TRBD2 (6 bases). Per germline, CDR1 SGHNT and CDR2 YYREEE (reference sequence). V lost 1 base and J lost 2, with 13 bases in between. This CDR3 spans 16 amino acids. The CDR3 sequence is CASSLIGRRTYNEQFF. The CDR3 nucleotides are TGTGCCAGCAGCTTGATTGGGAGGCGTACCTACAATGAGCAGTTCTTC.

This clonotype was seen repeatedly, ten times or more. The CDR3 DNA follows: TGCAGTGCCCGGACAGGTTGGGATAGCAATCAGCCCCAGCATTTT. As protein: CSARTGWDSNQPQHF. This chain links TRBV20-1 with TRBJ1-5; 7 nucleotides line up with TRBD1. The germline CDR1 and CDR2 sequences are DFQATT and SNEGSKA (reference sequence). The CDR3 is made up of 15 amino acids. The V segment lost 6 bases and the J segment 0 bases; nucleotides outside the gene matches: 8.

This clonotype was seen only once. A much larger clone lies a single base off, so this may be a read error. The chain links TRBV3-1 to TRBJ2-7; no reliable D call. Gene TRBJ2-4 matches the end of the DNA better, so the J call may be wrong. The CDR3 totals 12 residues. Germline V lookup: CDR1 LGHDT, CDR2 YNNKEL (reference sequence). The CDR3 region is CDSSQTGNIQYF. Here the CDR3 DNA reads TGTGACAGCAGCCAAACGGGTAACATTCAGTACTTC.

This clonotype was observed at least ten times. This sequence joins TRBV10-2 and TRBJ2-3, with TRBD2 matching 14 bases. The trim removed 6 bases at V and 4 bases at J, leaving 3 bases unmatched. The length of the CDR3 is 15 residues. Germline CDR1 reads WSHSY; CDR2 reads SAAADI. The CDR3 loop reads CASRTSGGAADTQYF. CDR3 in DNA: TGCGCCAGCAGGACTAGCGGGGGGGCGGCAGATACGCAGTATTTT.

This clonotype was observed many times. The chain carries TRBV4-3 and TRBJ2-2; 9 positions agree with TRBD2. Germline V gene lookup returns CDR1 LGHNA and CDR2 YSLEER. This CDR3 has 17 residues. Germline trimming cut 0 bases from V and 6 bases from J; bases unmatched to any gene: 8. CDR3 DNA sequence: TGCGCCAGCAGCCAAGACTTGGCGGGAGGGCCTGCCGGGGAGCTGTTTTTT. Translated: CASSQDLAGGPAGELFF.